These T cell receptor beta chains were read from a single sample in a study of T-cell memory formation after mild COVID-19. One entry per CDR3 protein, called by TCRdb with MiXCR from the 5' RACE reads. The sample shows fewer than 500,000 distinct CDR3 sequences, roughly 25% of them seen only once. The specimen sequenced was PBMCs or a T cell subset sorted from them (not recorded which). The receptors here all came from an adult woman who had mild COVID-19 (a few samples of this study predate the infection). Cell type and time point are not known. Both conserved end residues are part of each CDR3. The D gene is left open where the match is weak. Some rows mark clone size as missing; the rest say once, few, many or name a class of expanded clone.

clone_size,j_call,d_call,v_call,cdr3_aa,cdr3_nt
few,TRBJ2-3,TRBD2,TRBV4-2,CASRQLTGLAGSDTQYF,TGTGCCAGCAGACAACTAACCGGACTAGCGGGTTCAGATACGCAGTATTTT
.,TRBJ2-5,TRBD2,TRBV13,CASSLGLAGPQYF,TGTGCCAGCAGCTTGGGGCTAGCGGGGCCCCAGTACTTC
few,TRBJ1-3,.,TRBV3-1,CASSQEMALRNTIYF,TGTGCCAGCAGCCAAGAAATGGCACTACGAAACACCATATATTTT
few,TRBJ2-3,.,TRBV5-1,CASSPPLGANTDTQYF,TGCGCCAGCAGCCCCCCGCTGGGGGCGAACACAGATACGCAGTATTTT
.,TRBJ2-1,TRBD2,TRBV7-3,CASSATSGGGIHNEQFF,TGTGCCAGCAGCGCGACTAGCGGGGGGGGGATTCACAATGAGCAGTTCTTC
.,TRBJ1-1,.,TRBV14,CASSQDRGRRAFF,TGTGCCAGCAGCCAAGATAGGGGACGCCGAGCTTTCTTT
.,TRBJ2-1,.,TRBV6-5,CASSYDRYNEQFF,TGTGCCAGCAGTTACGACAGATACAATGAGCAGTTCTTC
few,TRBJ2-3,.,TRBV21-1,CASSNPVSSSTDTQYF,TGTGCCAGCAGCAATCCCGTCAGCTCTAGCACAGATACGCAGTATTTT
.,TRBJ2-5,.,TRBV5-1,CASSGSGQETQYF,TGCGCCAGCAGTGGGTCAGGGCAAGAGACCCAGTACTTC
few,TRBJ2-7,TRBD1,TRBV6-5,CASSTDRVRNEQYF,TGTGCCAGCAGCACCGACAGGGTTCGTAACGAGCAGTACTTC
many,TRBJ1-5,.,TRBV27,CASSLWGNRGVNQPQHF,TGTGCCAGCAGTTTATGGGGGAACCGGGGGGTCAATCAGCCCCAGCATTTT
.,TRBJ2-7,.,TRBV2,CASRLELSIYEQYF,TGTGCCAGCAGGTTAGAACTTTCGATCTACGAGCAGTACTTC
few,TRBJ2-7,.,TRBV5-1,CASSQDNYEQYF,TGCGCCAGCAGCCAAGACAACTACGAGCAGTACTTC
.,TRBJ2-5,.,TRBV18,CASSPEYQETQYF,TGTGCCAGCTCACCCGAGTACCAAGAGACCCAGTACTTC
.,TRBJ2-7,TRBD2,TRBV18,CASSPNGGRSSYEQYF,TGTGCCAGCTCACCGAACGGCGGGAGGAGCTCCTACGAGCAGTACTTC
once,TRBJ1-3,.,TRBV20-1,CSAREGHLGNTIYF,TGCAGTGCTAGAGAGGGACACTTAGGAAACACCATATATTTT
.,TRBJ1-3,.,TRBV9,CASSVMSDGNTIYF,TGTGCCAGCAGCGTAATGTCAGACGGAAACACCATATATTTT
.,TRBJ2-5,.,TRBV20-1,CSQTIQETQYF,TGCAGTCAGACTATCCAAGAGACCCAGTACTTC
.,TRBJ2-1,TRBD2,TRBV7-2,CASSSRLAGGFNEQFF,TGTGCCAGCAGCTCCCGACTAGCGGGGGGCTTCAATGAGCAGTTCTTC
few,TRBJ2-2,.,TRBV9,CASTGRNTGELFF,TGTGCCAGCACCGGCAGGAACACCGGGGAGCTGTTTTTT
.,TRBJ1-2,.,TRBV12-3/TRBV12-4,CASSSVVQGGYYGYTF,TGTGCCAGCAGTTCAGTTGTACAGGGTGGCTACTATGGCTACACCTTC
few,TRBJ1-4,.,TRBV29-1,CSGGATNEKLFF,TGCAGCGGGGGGGCTACTAATGAAAAACTGTTTTTT
few,TRBJ2-5,TRBD1,TRBV29-1,CSVEEGGTGIFETQYF,TGCAGCGTTGAAGAAGGGGGGACAGGGATTTTTGAGACCCAGTACTTC
few,TRBJ2-1,.,TRBV4-1,CASSQGRGQLYNEQFF,TGCGCCAGCAGCCAAGGGAGGGGACAGCTATACAATGAGCAGTTCTTC
few,TRBJ2-7,.,TRBV29-1,CSVGGTPYEQYF,TGCAGCGTCGGGGGGACACCCTACGAGCAGTACTTC
.,TRBJ2-7,TRBD1,TRBV24-1,CATSGDRTGGSYEQYF,TGTGCCACCAGTGGGGATCGGACAGGGGGCTCCTACGAGCAGTACTTC
many,TRBJ2-3,TRBD2,TRBV29-1,CSAEGTSGRSTDTQYF,TGCAGCGCCGAAGGGACTAGCGGGAGGTCCACAGATACGCAGTATTTT
.,TRBJ2-1,.,TRBV29-1,CSVDGVKGDEQFF,TGCAGCGTTGATGGTGTGAAAGGCGATGAGCAGTTCTTC
few,TRBJ2-1,TRBD2,TRBV20-1,CSARDVAGEDNEQFF,TGCAGTGCTAGAGATGTAGCGGGAGAGGACAATGAGCAGTTCTTC
few,TRBJ1-1,TRBD1,TRBV5-1,CASSPGQGAFGNTEAFF,TGCGCCAGCAGCCCAGGACAGGGGGCGTTTGGGAACACTGAAGCTTTCTTT
.,TRBJ2-1,.,TRBV6-2/TRBV6-3,CATRADEQFF,TGTGCCACCAGAGCCGATGAGCAGTTCTTC
.,TRBJ1-2,.,TRBV7-6,CASSPPGTGRGGYTF,TGTGCCAGCAGCCCACCCGGAACAGGGAGGGGAGGCTACACCTTC
.,TRBJ2-3,TRBD2,TRBV14,CASSQAGGTDTQYF,TGTGCCAGCAGCCAAGCGGGAGGCACCGATACGCAGTATTTT
.,TRBJ2-3,.,TRBV13,CASSFRTALDTQYF,TGTGCCAGCAGCTTCCGGACTGCCCTCGATACGCAGTATTTT
.,TRBJ2-3,TRBD1,TRBV12-3/TRBV12-4,CASSAWTGASTDTQYF,TGTGCCAGCAGTGCCTGGACAGGGGCTAGCACAGATACGCAGTATTTT
.,TRBJ2-5,TRBD2,TRBV24-1,CATRAGVGETQYF,TGTGCCACCAGAGCGGGAGTAGGAGAGACCCAGTACTTC
.,TRBJ1-5,.,TRBV6-5,CASSYGGEAQPQHF,TGTGCCAGCAGTTACGGGGGGGAGGCTCAGCCCCAGCATTTT
.,TRBJ1-5,.,TRBV12-3/TRBV12-4,CASSFGGTGPQHF,TGTGCCAGCAGTTTCGGTGGGACGGGACCCCAGCATTTT
.,TRBJ1-5,.,TRBV5-6,CASSERSQPQHF,TGTGCCAGCAGCGAGAGGTCTCAGCCCCAGCATTTT
.,TRBJ2-3,TRBD2,TRBV5-1,CASSFGGWGGVSDGTDTQYF,TGCGCCAGCAGCTTCGGTGGTTGGGGGGGTGTGTCGGACGGCACAGATACGCAGTATTTT
few,TRBJ2-7,TRBD1,TRBV6-5,CASSRRDRSGEQYF,TGTGCCAGCAGTAGACGGGACAGGTCAGGGGAGCAGTACTTC
.,TRBJ1-5,.,TRBV20-1,CSASRQNGQPQHF,TGCAGTGCTAGTCGGCAGAACGGGCAGCCCCAGCATTTT
many,TRBJ2-5,TRBD1,TRBV7-2,CASSFELGQGAETQYF,TGTGCCAGCAGCTTTGAACTTGGACAGGGCGCGGAGACCCAGTACTTC
once,TRBJ2-2,.,TRBV27,CASSEAAGIRSGELFF,TGTGCCAGCAGCGAAGCGGCGGGAATAAGGAGCGGGGAGCTGTTTTTT
few,TRBJ2-3,.,TRBV6-5,CASSPSSDTQYF,TGTGCCAGCAGTCCATCGTCAGATACGCAGTATTTT
many,TRBJ2-2,.,TRBV7-9,CASSLSTTTGELFF,TGTGCCAGCAGCTTATCTACAACCACCGGGGAGCTGTTTTTT
.,TRBJ2-7,.,TRBV29-1,CSVDQGYEQYF,TGCAGCGTCGACCAGGGCTACGAGCAGTACTTC
few,TRBJ1-1,.,TRBV7-9,CASNGFLGGNTEAFF,TGTGCCAGCAACGGATTTTTAGGGGGGAACACTGAAGCTTTCTTT
.,TRBJ1-1,.,TRBV13,CASSSRGVWEDSEAFF,TGTGCCAGCAGCTCGAGGGGAGTTTGGGAGGATAGTGAAGCTTTCTTT
.,TRBJ1-2,TRBD1,TRBV7-2,CASSIRDSTYGYTF,TGTGCCAGCAGCATCCGGGACAGTACCTATGGCTACACCTTC
.,TRBJ2-1,.,TRBV12-3/TRBV12-4,CASLWGSSYNEQFF,TGTGCCAGCCTTTGGGGCAGCTCCTACAATGAGCAGTTCTTC
few,TRBJ2-6,.,TRBV7-9,CASSREPSGANVLTF,TGTGCCAGCAGCAGGGAACCCTCTGGGGCCAACGTCCTGACTTTC
.,TRBJ2-1,TRBD1,TRBV12-3/TRBV12-4,CASIRDRAVRNEQFF,TGTGCCAGCATTCGCGACAGGGCTGTGAGGAATGAGCAGTTCTTC
.,TRBJ2-6,TRBD1,TRBV20-1,CSAGGQPLFGANVLTF,TGCAGTGCTGGGGGACAGCCTCTCTTTGGGGCCAACGTCCTGACTTTC
.,TRBJ2-1,.,TRBV6-5,CASSYSNRRLIYNEQFF,TGTGCCAGCAGTTACTCGAACAGACGCCTAATTTACAATGAGCAGTTCTTC